This is a list of T cell receptor beta chains from one sample in a study of preoperative IRX-2 immunotherapy in early breast cancer. The data were produced by immunoSEQ multiplex PCR, yet TCRdb's version contains in-frame clones alone and is incomplete. The sample lists tens of thousands of clones, around 83% occurring once. Sequencing used lymph node tissue, obtained from a patient treated with IRX-2 immunotherapy. The receptors originated from a human donor with breast cancer. Both conserved end residues are part of each CDR3. The D gene is left open where the match is weak. Part of the rows lack a size; the others show once, few, many or a class for expanded clones.

size,V,J,length,D,CDR3,DNA
.,TRBV6-8,TRBJ1-3,15,.,CASKSTANSGNTIYF,TGTGCCAGCAAATCGACAGCTAACTCTGGAAACACCATATATTTT
.,TRBV29-1,TRBJ1-4,14,TRBD1,CSVGRQGLNEKLFF,TGCAGCGTTGGTAGACAGGGCCTTAATGAAAAACTGTTTTTT
.,TRBV7-6,TRBJ1-6,14,TRBD1,CASSLDRVGSPLHF,TGTGCCAGCAGCTTGGACAGGGTTGGATCACCCCTCCACTTT
.,TRBV15,TRBJ1-3,16,.,CATSRDFPDSGNTIYF,TGTGCCACCAGCAGAGATTTTCCCGACTCTGGAAACACCATATATTTT
.,TRBV19,TRBJ2-2,15,TRBD1,CAIKPGQGATGELFF,TGTGCCATTAAGCCGGGACAGGGGGCAACCGGGGAGCTGTTTTTT
.,TRBV5-1,TRBJ2-3,14,.,CASSLGGSTDTQYF,TGCGCCAGCAGCTTGGGCGGGAGCACAGATACGCAGTATTTT
once,TRBV10-2,TRBJ2-3,15,.,CASSESNLATDTQYF,TGCGCCAGCAGTGAGTCCAACCTAGCGACAGATACGCAGTATTTT
.,TRBV29-1,TRBJ2-7,13,.,CSVGGHSVYEQYF,TGCAGCGTGGGGGGACACTCCGTCTACGAGCAGTACTTC
.,TRBV19,TRBJ1-3,12,.,CASSSFGNTIYF,TGTGCCAGTAGTAGCTTCGGAAACACCATATATTTT
.,TRBV7-4,TRBJ2-2,17,.,CASSPGTPGRTTGELFF,TGTGCCAGCAGTCCGGGGACTCCCGGGAGAACGACCGGGGAGCTGTTTTTT
few,TRBV19,TRBJ2-7,13,.,CASSRQGSYEQYF,TGTGCCAGTAGTCGGCAGGGTTCCTACGAGCAGTACTTC
.,TRBV5-1,TRBJ2-1,16,.,CASSYTPGRAYNEQFF,TGCGCCAGCAGCTACACCCCGGGGCGAGCCTACAATGAGCAGTTCTTC
.,TRBV29-1,TRBJ2-3,14,.,CSVVVGAMTDTQYF,TGCAGCGTTGTAGTGGGGGCCATGACAGATACGCAGTATTTT
.,TRBV28,TRBJ2-1,17,TRBD2,CASSPRPDWTSANEQFF,TGTGCCAGCAGCCCAAGGCCGGATTGGACTAGCGCCAATGAGCAGTTCTTC
.,TRBV5-1,TRBJ2-6,16,.,CASSFIPITGANVLTF,TGCGCCAGCAGCTTTATACCCATCACTGGGGCCAACGTCCTGACTTTC
.,TRBV6-8,TRBJ1-5,16,.,CASSSSIQFSNQPQHF,.
.,TRBV6-8,TRBJ2-7,16,.,CASSRAGPPSSYEQYF,TGTGCCAGCAGTCGCGCGGGCCCGCCGAGCTCCTACGAGCAGTACTTC
.,TRBV5-1,TRBJ2-2,17,TRBD1,CASSLPAGTANTGELFF,TGCGCCAGCAGCTTACCCGCTGGGACAGCAAACACCGGGGAGCTGTTTTTT
.,TRBV6-8,TRBJ1-5,13,.,CASSGPNNQPQHF,TGTGCCAGCAGCGGACCGAACAATCAGCCCCAGCATTTT
.,TRBV30,TRBJ2-2,15,.,CAWSEIDTSRGELFF,TGTGCCTGGAGTGAAATAGACACCTCGAGGGGGGAGCTGTTTTTT
.,TRBV6-8,TRBJ2-3,14,.,CASSYSRTTDTQYF,TGTGCCAGCAGTTACTCGAGGACCACAGATACGCAGTATTTT
.,TRBV18,TRBJ2-7,13,.,CASSPGPETEQYF,TGTGCCAGCTCACCGGGTCCTGAGACCGAGCAGTACTTC
.,TRBV7-7,TRBJ1-5,19,.,CASSPLPRPGTHSNQPQHF,TGTGCCAGCAGCCCTCTCCCCCGCCCCGGGACACATAGCAATCAGCCCCAGCATTTT
.,TRBV18,TRBJ1-3,14,.,CASSSQGSGNTIYF,TGTGCCAGCTCGAGTCAGGGATCTGGAAACACCATATATTTT
.,TRBV6-8,TRBJ2-3,14,TRBD2,CASSYSWGGDTQYF,TGTGCCAGCAGTTACTCGTGGGGGGGAGATACGCAGTATTTT
.,TRBV4-1,TRBJ2-6,18,.,CASSQAVGRFSGANVLTF,TGCGCCAGCAGCCAAGCGGTCGGACGGTTCTCTGGGGCCAACGTCCTGACTTTC
.,TRBV11-3,TRBJ2-1,14,.,CASSPPGGYNEQFF,TGTGCCAGCAGCCCACCTGGGGGGTACAATGAGCAGTTCTTC
.,TRBV19,TRBJ2-5,13,.,CASSIRPLETQYF,TGTGCCAGTAGTATTCGGCCCCTGGAGACCCAGTACTTC
.,TRBV28,TRBJ1-5,14,TRBD1,CASSWDRDIQPQHF,TGTGCCAGCAGTTGGGACAGGGATATTCAGCCCCAGCATTTT
.,TRBV6-8,TRBJ2-7,14,TRBD2,CASSPTSGSSEQYF,TGTGCCAGCAGTCCGACTAGCGGGAGTAGCGAGCAGTACTTC
.,TRBV30,TRBJ2-1,15,.,CAWRARGSPYNEQFF,TGTGCCTGGAGGGCACGGGGGTCCCCCTACAATGAGCAGTTCTTC
.,TRBV28,TRBJ1-2,17,.,CASSSPRISPSNYGYTF,TGTGCCAGCAGTTCCCCCAGGATAAGTCCCTCTAACTATGGCTACACCTTC
.,TRBV12-5,TRBJ1-1,16,.,CASGLPPGSMNTEAFF,TGTGCTAGTGGTTTGCCCCCAGGGTCTATGAACACTGAAGCTTTCTTT
.,TRBV22-1,TRBJ2-7,15,.,CASTHPAQGPYEQYF,TGTGCCAGCACCCACCCCGCGCAGGGGCCATACGAGCAGTACTTC
.,TRBV5-1,TRBJ2-1,18,TRBD2,CASSLVSSGGDTYNEQFF,TGCGCCAGCAGCTTGGTTTCTAGCGGGGGTGATACCTACAATGAGCAGTTCTTC
.,TRBV1,TRBJ1-2,15,.,CASSQEYGANYGYTF,TGCGCCAGCAGCCAAGAGTACGGGGCTAACTATGGCTACACCTTC
.,TRBV11-3,TRBJ1-1,15,.,CASSLTVGGLTEAFF,TGTGCCAGCAGCTTAACAGTAGGGGGTCTCACTGAAGCTTTCTTT